One and the same sample provided the 27 T cell receptor beta chains below, sequenced in a study of blood T cell repertoires in COVID-19. Generated by immunoSEQ multiplex PCR, the TCRdb table keeps only in-frame clones and is missing some. The top ten hold 5.5% to 7% of the sample, which has 150,000 to 200,000 clones, about four fifths seen once. Input material: peripheral blood. Receptor source: a woman aged 40 to 50 with COVID-19, enrolled during active disease.

The CDR3 here is CASSVGQHSPLHF. CDR3 DNA sequence: TGTGCCAGCAGCGTGGGACAGCATTCACCCCTCCACTTT. The genes are TRBV9 and TRBJ1-6, with TRBD1 matching over 7 bases. V dropped 2 bases and J dropped 8; count of bases not matched to a gene: 1. The CDR3 has 13 amino acids. Germline V gives CDR1 SGDLS, CDR2 YYNGEE.

The V gene is TRBV10-2, the J gene TRBJ2-4; a weak D match, TRBD1 (9 bases). The V end lost 7 bases, the J end lost 1 base, and 29 bases lay between the germline ends. Germline loops: CDR1 WSHSY, CDR2 SAAADI. The CDR3 loop spans 20 amino acids. The CDR3 bases are TGCGCCAGCACTCCCGGGGGGGGACAGGGAGGCTTCGTTGCCAAAAACATTCAGTACTTC. Protein: CASTPGGGQGGFVAKNIQYF.

The rearrangement uses TRBV2 and TRBJ1-4; a weak D match, TRBD1 (5 bases). Trimming took 6 bases from V and 4 from J, leaving 15 bases between them. The CDR3 covers 15 residues. Germline V gene data show CDR1 as SNHLY and CDR2 as FYNNEI. CDR3: CASRKGEGYNEKLFF. CDR3 nucleotides: TGTGCCAGCAGGAAAGGGGAAGGTTATAATGAAAAACTGTTTTTT.

The V call is TRBV5-1, the J call TRBJ2-1; TRBD2 matches at 8 bases. The V segment lost 4 bases and the J segment 7 bases; nucleotides outside the gene matches: 10. CDR1 is SGHRS, CDR2 YFSETQ, per germline. CDR3 length: 15 residues. As DNA, the CDR3 is TGCGCCAGCAGCCCTAACCGGGGGGGCGCGAATGAGCAGTTCTTC. As protein: CASSPNRGGANEQFF.

This chain joins TRBV28 and TRBJ2-4; TRBD1 matches 8 bases. With V trimmed by 7 bases and J by 0 bases, 14 bases remained unmatched. The CDR3 consists of 18 residues. Germline V gene lookup returns CDR1 MDHEN and CDR2 SYDVKM. The CDR3 sequence: CASNPVGQGRLAKNIQYF. CDR3 nucleotide sequence: TGTGCCAGCAACCCTGTAGGACAGGGACGCTTAGCCAAAAACATTCAGTACTTC.

The chain couples TRBV27 to TRBJ2-1, with 7 bases lining up with TRBD2. The CDR3 has 15 amino acids. V was clipped by 7 bases and J by 3 bases; unmatched bases: 9. Per the germline V gene, CDR1 is MNHEY and CDR2 is SMNVEV (reference sequence). The CDR3 nucleotides read TGTGCCAGCAAAGTCGGGCGGGGGATCTACAATGAGCAGTTCTTC. Protein: CASKVGRGIYNEQFF.

This rearrangement joins TRBV29-1 to TRBJ2-3; D is possibly TRBD2 (5 bases). V lost 4 bases, J lost 1 base, and 9 bases lay in between. The CDR3 is 13 residues long. The germline gives CDR1 SQVTM, CDR2 ANQGSEA. The CDR3 DNA sequence: TGCAGCGTTGGAGGGATCGGCACAGATACGCAGTATTTT. It codes for CSVGGIGTDTQYF.

The chain recombines TRBV7-2 with TRBJ2-7; maybe TRBD1 (6 bases). V dropped 0 bases and J dropped 4 bases, with 7 bases sitting between them. CDR3 length: 13 amino acids. Looked up from germline, CDR1 is SGHTA and CDR2 is FQGNSA. The DNA of the CDR3 is TGTGCCAGCAGCTTAGCGGACAGTTACGAGCAGTACTTC. Its protein product is CASSLADSYEQYF.

The J gene is TRBJ2-7, the V gene TRBV9; 10 bases agree with TRBD1. The CDR3 totals 15 residues. The V segment lost 0 bases and the J segment 3 bases; nucleotides outside the gene matches: 3. Germline V lookup: CDR1 SGDLS, CDR2 YYNGEE. Here the CDR3 reads CASSVGQGAYYEQYF. The CDR3 region has the DNA TGTGCCAGCAGCGTAGGACAGGGGGCCTACTACGAGCAGTACTTC.

The chain uses TRBV2 and TRBJ2-2, with D unclear. Trimming pared 5 bases from V and 0 bases from J, leaving 13 bases between. Looked up from germline, CDR1 is SNHLY and CDR2 is FYNNEI. CDR3 length: 16 amino acids. The CDR3 DNA follows: TGTGCCAGCAGTCCCCGACACTCCGCGAACACCGGGGAGCTGTTTTTT. Translating gives CASSPRHSANTGELFF.

The gene calls are TRBV7-9 and TRBJ2-7, with a weak D call TRBD2 (5 bases). Germline-derived CDR1 and CDR2 are SEHNR and FQNEAQ (reference sequence). The CDR3 is made up of 15 amino acids. Trimming removed 5 bases from V and 1 base from J, with 15 bases in between. This CDR3 is CASSRLTGRSYEQYF. CDR3 in DNA: TGTGCCAGCAGCCGTCTAACGGGAAGATCCTACGAGCAGTACTTC.

This clone was found once. This sequence joins TRBV7-2 and TRBJ1-1; TRBD1 might be the D (5 bases). The V and J ends lost 1 base and 1 base respectively, with 7 bases between them. The CDR3 consists of 14 residues. Germline assignment: CDR1 SGHTA and CDR2 FQGNSA. CDR3 nucleotide sequence: TGTGCCAGCAGCTTAGGGGGGGGGAACACTGAAGCTTTCTTT. Translated, it gives CASSLGGGNTEAFF.

The chain employs TRBV7-2 and TRBJ2-3, with D possibly TRBD2 on 6 matching bases. This CDR3 comprises 14 residues. Trimming cost V 4 bases and J 2 bases, with 10 bases left between them. Per germline, CDR1 SGHTA and CDR2 FQGNSA. CDR3 in DNA: TGTGCCAGCAGCTCGCCGGGACTCACAGATACGCAGTATTTT. This translates into CASSSPGLTDTQYF.

The chain has TRBV11-2 and TRBJ1-4; perhaps TRBD1 as D (5 bases). Per germline, CDR1 SGHAT and CDR2 FQNNGV. The V and J ends lost 1 base and 8 bases respectively, with 11 bases between them. The CDR3 sequence is 14 residues long. CDR3 amino acids: CASSLARVGEKLFF. The CDR3 DNA follows: TGTGCCAGCAGCTTAGCCAGGGTGGGAGAAAAACTGTTTTTT.

V gene TRBV4-1 combines with J gene TRBJ2-6; 9 nucleotides match TRBD2. Germline CDR1 and CDR2: MGHRA and YSYEKL. The ends lost 2 bases at V and 1 base at J; junction bases unmatched: 9. The CDR3 is 19 residues long. Here the CDR3 reads CASSQIGSGGGSGANVLTF. DNA of the CDR3: TGCGCCAGCAGCCAAATAGGTAGCGGGGGAGGTTCTGGGGCCAACGTCCTGACTTTC.

The J gene is TRBJ1-1, the V gene TRBV5-1, with 9 bases aligning to TRBD1. CDR1 is SGHRS and CDR2 is YFSETQ in the germline V gene. Trimming at V came to 1 base and at J to 3 bases, leaving 4 bases not matched to a gene. The CDR3 loop spans 15 amino acids. The CDR3 sequence is CASSLWGQGDTEAFF. The CDR3 DNA follows: TGCGCCAGCAGCTTGTGGGGACAGGGCGACACTGAAGCTTTCTTT.

This chain joins TRBV2 and TRBJ1-1, with TRBD1 matching 8 bases. Germline CDR1 and CDR2: SNHLY and FYNNEI. The CDR3 covers 14 residues. Germline trimming cut 6 bases from V and 0 bases from J; bases unmatched to any gene: 3. The CDR3 DNA follows: TGTGCCAGCAGGACAGGGGACATGAACACTGAAGCTTTCTTT. Its translation is CASRTGDMNTEAFF.

The rearrangement uses TRBV5-4 and TRBJ1-2; maybe TRBD1 (5 bases). Trimming removed 7 bases from V and 2 bases from J, with 18 bases in between. The CDR3 has 15 residues. Germline lookup yields CDR1 SGHNT and CDR2 YYREEE (reference sequence). As DNA, the CDR3 is TGTGCCAGCGCATACCTTCTGGGGGGGAACTATGGCTACACCTTC. Translated: CASAYLLGGNYGYTF.

The chain carries TRBV5-1 and TRBJ2-1; 7 bases line up with TRBD1. Germline trimming cut 3 bases from V and 4 bases from J; bases unmatched to any gene: 4. This CDR3 is 14 amino acids long. CDR1 is SGHRS and CDR2 is YFSETQ in the germline V gene. For the CDR3, the DNA is TGCGCCAGCAGCTCGGGACAGACTTACAATGAGCAGTTCTTC. Its protein product is CASSSGQTYNEQFF.

This chain connects TRBV6-5 to TRBJ2-1; TRBD1 might be the D (6 bases). The CDR3 is 16 residues long. Trimming took off 1 base at V and 4 bases at J, with 14 bases between the two ends. Germline loops: CDR1 MNHEY, CDR2 SVGAGI. This CDR3 reads CASSYYRQALYNEQFF. As DNA, the CDR3 is TGTGCCAGCAGTTACTACCGACAGGCCCTTTACAATGAGCAGTTCTTC.

The V call is TRBV10-3, the J call TRBJ1-5; 7 bases line up with TRBD1. CDR1 ENHRY and CDR2 SYGVKD come from the germline V gene. J was trimmed by 3 bases and V by 3 bases; bases with no gene match: 11. The CDR3 loop spans 17 amino acids. The CDR3 nucleotides read TGTGCCATCAGTGAACGAAGGGACAGCTTTGACAATCAGCCCCAGCATTTT. It encodes CAISERRDSFDNQPQHF.

Only a few counts were recorded for this clone. This chain connects TRBV6-1 to TRBJ2-1; D possibly corresponds to TRBD2 (6 bases). The CDR3 has 15 amino acids. Germline V gives CDR1 MNHNS, CDR2 SASEGT. Trimming took 2 bases from V and 2 from J, leaving 10 bases between them. CDR3 amino acids: CASSELGTPYNEQFF. The CDR3 bases are TGTGCCAGCAGTGAACTTGGGACTCCCTACAATGAGCAGTTCTTC.

The V call is TRBV5-1, the J call TRBJ2-3; D is uncertain. The germline gives CDR1 SGHRS, CDR2 YFSETQ. V was clipped by 0 bases and J by 2 bases, with 7 bases between them. The CDR3 contains 14 residues. CDR3 amino acids: CASSLAQFTDTQYF. In nucleotides, the CDR3 is TGCGCCAGCAGCTTGGCCCAGTTCACAGATACGCAGTATTTT.

The gene calls are TRBV2 and TRBJ2-2, with TRBD2 as a possible D gene (6 bases). V was shortened by 8 bases and J by 3 bases, with 10 bases between the two germline ends. The CDR3 sequence is 13 residues long. CDR1 SNHLY and CDR2 FYNNEI come from the germline V gene. CDR3 in DNA: TGTGCCAGCGCCCGGGACTACACCGGGGAGCTGTTTTTT. Protein sequence: CASARDYTGELFF. Filled out from reference TRBV2 and TRBJ2-2, the complete variable domain reads EPEVTQTPSHQVTQMGQEVILRCVPISNHLYFYWYRQILGQKVEFLVSFYNNEISEKSEIFDDQFSVERPDGSNFTLKIRSTKLEDSAMYFCASARDYTGELFFGEGSRLTVL.

The chain is built from TRBV7-2 and TRBJ2-7, with 10 bases identical to TRBD1. Germline V CDR1 and CDR2: SGHTA, FQGNSA. The length of the CDR3 is 17 residues. V lost 5 bases, J lost 0 bases, and 10 bases stayed unmatched. CDR3 in amino acids: CASSAAGQGPSSYEQYF. For the CDR3, the DNA is TGTGCCAGCAGCGCCGCGGGACAGGGGCCCTCCTCCTACGAGCAGTACTTC.

The chain recombines TRBV29-1 with TRBJ1-2; no clear D gene. In germline, CDR1 is SQVTM, CDR2 ANQGSEA. Trimming left V 4 bases short and J 8 bases short, with 14 bases between. This CDR3 is 12 amino acids long. The CDR3 DNA reads as TGCAGCGTTGGAGGGCCCGGAGTGGGCTACACCTTC. Amino acids: CSVGGPGVGYTF.

V and J are TRBV24-1 and TRBJ2-3, with TRBD1 as a possible D gene (5 bases). The CDR3 loop spans 16 amino acids. Germline loops: CDR1 KGHDR, CDR2 SFDVKD. Trimming shortened V by 6 bases and J by 0 bases, and 15 bases separated the two germline ends. The CDR3 DNA is TGTGCCACCAGTAGCCCGCAGGGATCTAGCACAGATACGCAGTATTTT. It encodes CATSSPQGSSTDTQYF.